This T cell receptor (beta chain) derives from a study of PD-1 blockade in classical Hodgkin lymphoma. All patients relapsed after autologous stem cell transplantation, and brentuximab vedotin exposure varied. Relapsed/refractory classical Hodgkin lymphoma patients had complete, partial or progressive responses. The data were produced by immunoSEQ multiplex PCR, yet TCRdb's version contains in-frame clones alone and is incomplete. The table lists 47,000 or so clones, about 73% of them singletons, with 11% in the top ten. The germline CDR1 and CDR2 sequences are SGDLS and YYNGEE. The CDR3 contains 15 residues. V gave up 0 bases and J gave up 4 bases; unmatched junction bases: 3. The study's findings and limits: Complete responders possessed baseline diversity comparable to newly diagnosed patients.

Concerning this clone: Its target is not known.

This clonotype was sampled from a human donor with classical Hodgkin lymphoma. Sequenced material: peripheral blood mononuclear cells (PBMCs), taken at baseline. The rearrangement uses TRBV9 and TRBJ2-1, with 8 bases matching TRBD2. DNA for the CDR3: TGTGCCAGCAGCGTAGACGGGAGGGTGTACAATGAGCAGTTCTTC. Translation gives CASSVDGRVYNEQFF.